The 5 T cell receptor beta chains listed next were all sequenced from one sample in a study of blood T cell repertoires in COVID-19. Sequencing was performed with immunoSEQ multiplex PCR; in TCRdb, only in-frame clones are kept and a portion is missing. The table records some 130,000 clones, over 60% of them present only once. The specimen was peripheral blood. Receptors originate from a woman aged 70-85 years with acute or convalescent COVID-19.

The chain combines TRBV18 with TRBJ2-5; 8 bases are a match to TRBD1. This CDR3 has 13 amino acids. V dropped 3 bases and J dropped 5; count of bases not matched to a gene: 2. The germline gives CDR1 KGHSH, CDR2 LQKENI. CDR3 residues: CASSPTGVETQYF. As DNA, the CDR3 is TGTGCCAGCTCACCGACAGGGGTGGAGACCCAGTACTTC.

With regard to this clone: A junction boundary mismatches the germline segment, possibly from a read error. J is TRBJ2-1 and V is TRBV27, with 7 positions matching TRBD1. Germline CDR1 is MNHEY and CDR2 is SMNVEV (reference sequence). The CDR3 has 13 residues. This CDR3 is CASSLRGQDGLVF. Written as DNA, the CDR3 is TGTGCCAGCAGTCTCCGAGGACAGGATGGACTGGTCTTC.

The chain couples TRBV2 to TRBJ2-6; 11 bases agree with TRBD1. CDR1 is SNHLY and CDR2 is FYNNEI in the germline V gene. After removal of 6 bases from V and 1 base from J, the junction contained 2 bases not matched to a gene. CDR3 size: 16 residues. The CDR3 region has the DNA TGTGCCAGCAGCGGGGACAGGGGGTCTGGGGCCAACGTCCTGACTTTC. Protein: CASSGDRGSGANVLTF.

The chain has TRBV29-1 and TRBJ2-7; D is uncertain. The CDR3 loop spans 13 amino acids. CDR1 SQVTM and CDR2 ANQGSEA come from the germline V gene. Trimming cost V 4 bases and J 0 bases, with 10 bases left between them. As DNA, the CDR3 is TGCAGCGTTGGCTACTTCGCCTCCTACGAGCAGTACTTC. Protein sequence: CSVGYFASYEQYF.

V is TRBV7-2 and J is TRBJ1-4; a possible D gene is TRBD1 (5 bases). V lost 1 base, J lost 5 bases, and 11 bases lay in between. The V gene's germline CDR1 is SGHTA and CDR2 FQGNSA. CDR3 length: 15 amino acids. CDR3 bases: TGTGCCAGCAGCTTAGAAATGGGGCGCAATGAAAAACTGTTTTTT. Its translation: CASSLEMGRNEKLFF.